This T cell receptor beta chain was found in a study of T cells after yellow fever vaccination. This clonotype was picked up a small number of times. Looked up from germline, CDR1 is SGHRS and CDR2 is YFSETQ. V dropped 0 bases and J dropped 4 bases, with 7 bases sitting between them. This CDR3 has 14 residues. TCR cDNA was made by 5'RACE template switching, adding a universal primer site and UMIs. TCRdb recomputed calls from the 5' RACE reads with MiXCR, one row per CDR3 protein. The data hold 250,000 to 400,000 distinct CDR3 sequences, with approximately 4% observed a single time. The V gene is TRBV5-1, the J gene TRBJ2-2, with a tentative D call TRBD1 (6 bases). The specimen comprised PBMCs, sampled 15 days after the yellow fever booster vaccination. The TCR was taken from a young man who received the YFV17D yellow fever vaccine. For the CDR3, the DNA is TGCGCCAGCAGCTTGGACAGGGTCACCGGGGAGCTGTTTTTT. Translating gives CASSLDRVTGELFF.